What follows describes a single T cell receptor beta chain. Antigen specificity is unknown. This specimen belongs to a study of graft-versus-host responses after intestinal transplantation. Study summary: Recipients across the board were started on anti-thymocyte globulin induction, then kept on tacrolimus and steroids for about three years.

The repertoire was sequenced with immunoSEQ multiplex PCR; TCRdb's copy has only in-frame clones and lacks some. The table has about 90,000 clones, around 83% seen once. Trimming shortened V by 3 bases and J by 2 bases, and 11 bases separated the two germline ends. The CDR3 has 14 residues. CDR1 is MNHNS and CDR2 is SASEGT in the germline V gene. Sequencing used unstimulated CD8+ T cells sorted from spleen or lymph node cells, obtained before intestinal transplant. This clonotype originated in a human donor who received an intestinal transplant. This chain connects TRBV6-1 to TRBJ2-7; D may be TRBD1 (6 bases). In DNA form, the CDR3 reads TGTGCCAGCAGTGATATAGGACAGCCCTACGAGCAGTACTTC. Translation: CASSDIGQPYEQYF.